These 7 T cell receptor beta chains originate from one sample sequenced in a study of T cells after yellow fever vaccination. TCRdb called the 5' RACE reads again in MiXCR, with one record for every CDR3 protein. This table has about 58,000 distinct CDR3 sequences, about 6.6% appearing once. The sample in question was CD8+ T cells sorted from PBMCs, obtained on the day of the first yellow fever vaccination. The receptor set was obtained from a man between 18 and 35 years old who received the YFV17D yellow fever vaccine.

This clonotype was counted only a few times. The genes are TRBV20-1 and TRBJ2-7; maybe TRBD1 (6 bases). Germline CDR1 DFQATT, CDR2 SNEGSKA (reference sequence). This CDR3 has 15 residues. Trimming pared 5 bases from V and 2 bases from J, leaving 19 bases between. The CDR3: CSAQRPGQLTYEQYF. The CDR3 coding sequence is TGCAGTGCTCAACGGCCGGGACAACTAACCTACGAGCAGTACTTC.

In this sample, this clonotype turned up a few times. V gene TRBV10-3 combines with J gene TRBJ1-5, with TRBD1 matching 7 bases. Germline values: CDR1 ENHRY, CDR2 SYGVKD. The CDR3 is 14 residues long. Losses at the gene ends were 5 bases for V and 6 bases for J; bases not matched to a gene: 7. The CDR3 bases are TGTGCCATCAGTCGAAACAGGGGAGGTCAGCCCCAGCATTTT. It yields the protein CAISRNRGGQPQHF.

This clonotype was counted ten times or more. This rearrangement joins TRBV20-1 to TRBJ2-3, with TRBD1 as a possible D gene (6 bases). The CDR3 consists of 17 residues. The V end lost 1 base, the J end lost 2 bases, and 19 bases lay between the germline ends. Germline loops: CDR1 DFQATT, CDR2 SNEGSKA (reference sequence). CDR3 residues: CSARGTVLMTDTDTQYF. The CDR3 DNA is TGCAGTGCTAGAGGGACAGTACTTATGACAGACACAGATACGCAGTATTTT.

The chain is built from TRBV6-5 and TRBJ2-1, with D uncertain. Germline CDR1 MNHEY, CDR2 SVGAGI. V shed 1 base and J shed 0 bases, with 10 bases lying between them. This CDR3 comprises 16 residues. For the CDR3, the DNA is TGTGCCAGCAGTTACTTTCTTGGTAGCTCCTACAATGAGCAGTTCTTC. This codes for CASSYFLGSSYNEQFF.

In its sample, this clonotype was seen a few times. The rearrangement links TRBV20-1 to TRBJ2-2, with D possibly TRBD2 on 5 matching bases. This CDR3 has 15 amino acids. Germline lookup yields CDR1 DFQATT and CDR2 SNEGSKA (reference sequence). Trimming pared 3 bases from V and 6 bases from J, leaving 17 bases between. The CDR3 DNA sequence: TGCAGTGCTAGCGGAGCGCTAAGGACTCCCGGGGAGCTGTTTTTT. As protein: CSASGALRTPGELFF.

This clonotype was detected only a few times. This chain uses TRBV6-1 with TRBJ2-1; D is perhaps TRBD2 (6 bases). The CDR3 runs 17 residues. Looked up from germline, CDR1 is MNHNS and CDR2 is SASEGT. Trimming removed 5 bases from V and 0 bases from J, with 17 bases in between. This CDR3 reads CASSPLYRGSSYNEQFF. The CDR3 DNA follows: TGTGCCAGCAGTCCCCTCTATCGGGGGAGCTCCTACAATGAGCAGTTCTTC.

This clonotype was seen repeatedly, ten times or more. The chain uses TRBV7-9 and TRBJ2-7, with D perhaps TRBD1 or TRBD2 (5 bases each). The germline V gene encodes CDR1 SEHNR and CDR2 FQNEAQ (reference sequence). V gave up 0 bases and J gave up 4 bases, with 7 bases separating them. This CDR3 contains 13 residues. The CDR3 loop reads CASSLAGPYEQYV. DNA of the CDR3: TGTGCCAGCAGCTTAGCGGGACCGTACGAGCAGTACGTC.